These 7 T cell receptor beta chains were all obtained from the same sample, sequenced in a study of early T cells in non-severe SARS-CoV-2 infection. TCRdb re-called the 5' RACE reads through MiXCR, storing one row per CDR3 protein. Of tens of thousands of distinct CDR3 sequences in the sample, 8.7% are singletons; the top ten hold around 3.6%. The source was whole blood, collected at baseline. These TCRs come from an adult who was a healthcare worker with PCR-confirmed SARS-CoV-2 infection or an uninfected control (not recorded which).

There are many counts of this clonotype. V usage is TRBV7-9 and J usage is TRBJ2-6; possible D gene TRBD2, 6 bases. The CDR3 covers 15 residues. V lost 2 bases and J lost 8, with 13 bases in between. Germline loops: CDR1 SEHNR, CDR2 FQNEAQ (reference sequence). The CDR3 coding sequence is TGTGCCAGCAGCTTATCGGCCCGGGGGACCAACGTCCTGACTTTC. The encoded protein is CASSLSARGTNVLTF.

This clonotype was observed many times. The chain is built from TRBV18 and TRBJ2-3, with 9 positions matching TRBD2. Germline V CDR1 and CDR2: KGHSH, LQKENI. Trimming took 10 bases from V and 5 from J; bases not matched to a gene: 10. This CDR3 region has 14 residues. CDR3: CATRFSGRGDTQYF. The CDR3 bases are TGTGCCACCCGTTTTAGCGGGAGAGGAGATACGCAGTATTTT.

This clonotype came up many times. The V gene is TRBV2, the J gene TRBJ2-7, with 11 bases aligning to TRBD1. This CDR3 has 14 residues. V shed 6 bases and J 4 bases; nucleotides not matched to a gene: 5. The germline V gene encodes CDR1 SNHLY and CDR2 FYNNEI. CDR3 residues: CASSGQGAGYEQYF. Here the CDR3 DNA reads TGTGCCAGCAGCGGACAGGGGGCTGGGTACGAGCAGTACTTC. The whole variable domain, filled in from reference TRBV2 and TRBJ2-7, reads EPEVTQTPSHQVTQMGQEVILRCVPISNHLYFYWYRQILGQKVEFLVSFYNNEISEKSEIFDDQFSVERPDGSNFTLKIRSTKLEDSAMYFCASSGQGAGYEQYFGPGTRLTVT.

Here the CDR3 reads CASSLESNEQFF. CDR3 DNA sequence: TGCGCCAGCAGCTTGGAAAGCAATGAGCAGTTCTTC. The J gene is TRBJ2-1, the V gene TRBV5-1; no firm D call. The germline V gene has CDR1 SGHRS and CDR2 YFSETQ. V was pared by 0 bases and J by 6 bases, with 4 bases between. The CDR3 contains 12 residues.

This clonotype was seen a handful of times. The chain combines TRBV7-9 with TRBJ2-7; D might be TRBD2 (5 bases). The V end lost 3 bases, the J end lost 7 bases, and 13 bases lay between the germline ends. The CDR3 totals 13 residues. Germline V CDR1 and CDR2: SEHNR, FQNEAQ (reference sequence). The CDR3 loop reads CASSLRGPGEQYF. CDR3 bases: TGTGCCAGCAGCTTGAGAGGGCCCGGGGAGCAGTACTTC.

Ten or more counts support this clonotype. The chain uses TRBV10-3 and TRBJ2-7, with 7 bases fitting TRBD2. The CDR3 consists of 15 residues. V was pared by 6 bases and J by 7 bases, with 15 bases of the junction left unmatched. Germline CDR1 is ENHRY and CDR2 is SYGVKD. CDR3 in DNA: TGTGCCATCAGACCCGCCGGGACTACTCTTACGGAGCAGTACTTC. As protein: CAIRPAGTTLTEQYF.

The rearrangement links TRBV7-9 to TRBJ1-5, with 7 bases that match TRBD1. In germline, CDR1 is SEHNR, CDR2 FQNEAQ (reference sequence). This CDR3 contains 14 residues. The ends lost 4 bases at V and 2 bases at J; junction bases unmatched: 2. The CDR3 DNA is TGTGCCAGCAGCTCTACAGGGGGCAATCAGCCCCAGCATTTT. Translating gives CASSSTGGNQPQHF.